This T cell receptor beta chain was recovered during a study of T-cell reconstitution after alpha-beta-depleted transplantation in children. Whole-study results and caveats: Fresh T-cell production supplied most of the T-cell counts and diversity seen one year after transplant. Alpha-beta T cells present about two months after transplant were reported to originate from several hundred expanded graft clones. It was surviving recipient T cells and thymic progenitors that gave some patients high TCRbeta diversity at day 60.

From germline, CDR1 is SNHLY and CDR2 FYNNEI. Trimming stripped 7 bases from V and 2 bases from J, with 18 bases between. This CDR3 comprises 16 residues. This sample's TCRbeta library carried unique molecular identifier barcodes. Via MiXCR, TCRdb re-called the PCR reads, giving one row per CDR3 protein. The profile shows about 980,000 distinct CDR3 sequences, around 30% of them singletons. The sample holds a few counts of this clonotype. Its target is not known. The sequence was obtained from a boy under two years old who had a stem cell transplant for SCID, so the T cells may come from the graft donor. V usage is TRBV2 and J usage is TRBJ2-1; a possible D gene is TRBD2 (5 bases). The sample consisted of PBMCs, mostly from graft donor cells, taken 360 days after TCRalphabeta/CD19-depleted stem cell transplant. CDR3 coding DNA: TGTGCCAGCACCGCCCCCCAGGACTTAGCCTACAATGAGCAGTTCTTC. Protein: CASTAPQDLAYNEQFF.